Detailed here is one T cell receptor beta chain. Here immunoSEQ multiplex PCR was the method, and the copy in TCRdb shows in-frame clones only, minus some. This table holds some 490,000 clones, less than 90% found once. This record belongs to a study of blood T cell repertoires in COVID-19. Trimming removed 4 bases at V and 1 base at J, with 7 bases between. CDR3 length equals 13 residues. Germline V CDR1 and CDR2: WNHNN, SYGVQD (reference sequence). Source material: PBMCs or T cells enriched from blood (not recorded which). The TCR comes from a woman between 55 and 75 years old who had recovered from COVID-19. The chain joins TRBV10-1 to TRBJ1-1; D uncertain. The chain's CDR3 is CASSGGWNTEAFF. The CDR3 DNA reads as TGCGCCAGCAGTGGCGGGTGGAACACTGAAGCTTTCTTT.